This T cell receptor beta chain appears in the sequencing data of a study of CD8+ T cells in alopecia areata. Study details: Oral tofacitinib, 5 to 10 mg twice daily, was given in an open-label trial. Study-wide points: In scalp, tofacitinib significantly decreased clonality and expanded CD8+ clones among the top 100.

Sequencing templates came from extracted RNA that was reverse transcribed into cDNA. Produced via immunoSEQ multiplex PCR; TCRdb's table is partial and in-frame only. The sample lists a few hundred thousand clones, 30% to 40% occurring once. The CDR3 sequence is 13 residues long. In germline, CDR1 is GTSNPN, CDR2 SVGIG (reference sequence). About this clone itself: The target antigen is unknown.

As for treatment: oral pan-JAK inhibitor, 5-10 mg twice daily. This sample comprised CD4+ T cells sorted from blood, obtained at approximately week 34, from a patient treated with tofacitinib. The sequence was obtained from a human donor with alopecia areata. The gene calls are TRBV30 and TRBJ1-6; D gene unclear. The DNA of the CDR3 is TGTGCTATCGGAAGCTCCTATAATTCACCCCTCCACTTT. It codes for CAIGSSYNSPLHF.